This T cell receptor beta chain derives from a study of shared clonotypes between healthy human individuals. Healthy HIV-negative adults with no recent acute infections or vaccinations were recruited as donors. Division of CD4+ cells produced a CD45RA+ naive subset and a CD45RA-negative memory subset. An approximately 200 ng quantity of DNA, about 30,000 T cell genomes, went into the sorted-subset replicate PCRs. Sequenced by immunoSEQ multiplex PCR; TCRdb stores in-frame clones only, minus some. The table has 1,500,000 or so clones, approximately 96% seen once. Sequencing was carried out using naive CD4+ T cells sorted from blood. Subset reported: CD45RA+ positively selected. The clonotype was recovered from a man aged 25 to 45 in good health.

The CDR3, as DNA: TGTGCCAGCAGCCCCAGGATTCAGCAGTTCTTC. This gives the protein CASSPRIQQFF. This chain links TRBV7-2 with TRBJ2-1, with D unclear. The CDR3 contains 11 residues. Per the germline V gene, CDR1 is SGHTA and CDR2 is FQGNSA. V lost 5 bases, J lost 11 bases, and 10 bases lay in between.